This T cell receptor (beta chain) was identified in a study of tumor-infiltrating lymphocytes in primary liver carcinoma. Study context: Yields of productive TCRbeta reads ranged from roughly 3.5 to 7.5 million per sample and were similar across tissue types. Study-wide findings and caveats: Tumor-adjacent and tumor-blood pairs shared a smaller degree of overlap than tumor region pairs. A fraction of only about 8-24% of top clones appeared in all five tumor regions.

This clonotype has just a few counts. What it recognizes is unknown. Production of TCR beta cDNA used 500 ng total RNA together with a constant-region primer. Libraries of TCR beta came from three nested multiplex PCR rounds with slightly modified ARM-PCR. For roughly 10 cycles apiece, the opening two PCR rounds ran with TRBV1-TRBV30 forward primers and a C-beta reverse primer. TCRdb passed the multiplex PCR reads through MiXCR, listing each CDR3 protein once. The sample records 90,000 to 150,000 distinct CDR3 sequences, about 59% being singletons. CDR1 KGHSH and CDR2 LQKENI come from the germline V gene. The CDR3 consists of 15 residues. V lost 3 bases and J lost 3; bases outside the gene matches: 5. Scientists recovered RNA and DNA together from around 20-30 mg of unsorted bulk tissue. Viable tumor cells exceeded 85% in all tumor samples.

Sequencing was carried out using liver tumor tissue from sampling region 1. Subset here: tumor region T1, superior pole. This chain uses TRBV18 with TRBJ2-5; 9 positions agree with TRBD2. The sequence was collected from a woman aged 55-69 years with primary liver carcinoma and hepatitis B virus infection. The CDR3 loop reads CASSPGLAPEETQYF. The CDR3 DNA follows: TGTGCCAGCTCACCCGGACTAGCGCCCGAAGAGACCCAGTACTTC.